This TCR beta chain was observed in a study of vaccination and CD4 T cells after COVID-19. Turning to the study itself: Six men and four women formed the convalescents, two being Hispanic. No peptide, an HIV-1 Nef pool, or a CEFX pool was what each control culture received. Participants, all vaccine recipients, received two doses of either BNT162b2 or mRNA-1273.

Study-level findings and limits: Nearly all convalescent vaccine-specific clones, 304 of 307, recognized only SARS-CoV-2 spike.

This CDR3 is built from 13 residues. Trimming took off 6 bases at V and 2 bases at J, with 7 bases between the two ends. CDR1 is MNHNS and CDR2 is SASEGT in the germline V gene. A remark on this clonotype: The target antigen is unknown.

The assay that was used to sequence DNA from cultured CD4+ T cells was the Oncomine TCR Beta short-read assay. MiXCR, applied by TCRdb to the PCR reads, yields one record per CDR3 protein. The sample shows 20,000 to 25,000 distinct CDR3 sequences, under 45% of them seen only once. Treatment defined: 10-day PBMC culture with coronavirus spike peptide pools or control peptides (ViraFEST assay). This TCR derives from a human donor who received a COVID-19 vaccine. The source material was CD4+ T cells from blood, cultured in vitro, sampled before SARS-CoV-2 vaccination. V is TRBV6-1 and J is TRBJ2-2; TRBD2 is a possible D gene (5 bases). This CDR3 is CASRGLNTGELFF. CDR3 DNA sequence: TGTGCCAGCAGAGGACTTAACACCGGGGAGCTGTTTTTT.